These T cell receptor beta chains were read from a single sample in a study of graft-versus-host responses after intestinal transplantation. Sequenced by immunoSEQ multiplex PCR; TCRdb stores in-frame clones only, minus some. The table records about 78,000 clones, 80% to 90% of them present only once. Which antigens these TCRs recognize remains unknown. Sequenced here: unstimulated CD8+ T cells sorted from spleen or lymph node cells, sampled before transplant. The receptors shown here come from a human donor who was the organ donor for an intestinal transplant. CDR3s include the opening cysteine and the closing phenylalanine or tryptophan. The D gene is left open where the match is weak. Not every row has a clone size; where given, it reads once, few, many or a size class.

CASSHVGSSYEQYF | TGTGCCAGCAGCCACGTAGGAAGCTCCTACGAGCAGTACTTC | TRBV5-6 | NA | NA | TRBJ2-7
CASSFETRTDTQYF | TGTGCCAGCAGCTTCGAGACACGCACAGATACGCAGTATTTT | TRBV11-1 | NA | NA | TRBJ2-3
CASSDRGHTEAFF | TGTGCCAGCAGTGACAGGGGGCACACTGAAGCTTTCTTT | TRBV6-1 | medium-sized | TRBD1 | TRBJ1-1
CASSEYVSGKDGYTF | TGTGCCAGCAGTGAATATGTATCGGGGAAGGATGGCTACACCTTC | TRBV25-1 | NA | NA | TRBJ1-2
CASSSFPTGELFF | TGTGCCAGCAGTTCCTTTCCCACCGGGGAGCTGTTTTTT | TRBV27 | once | NA | TRBJ2-2
CASSQRAGTFLSPLHF | TGCGCCAGCAGCCAGCGAGCCGGGACCTTTCTTTCACCCCTCCACTTT | TRBV4-1 | NA | NA | TRBJ1-6
CASSSETVFEEKLFF | TGTGCCAGCAGTTCCGAAACGGTGTTCGAAGAAAAACTGTTTTTT | TRBV28 | NA | NA | TRBJ1-4
CASSSGTQLTGELFF | TGTGCCAGCAGTTCCGGGACACAACTTACCGGGGAGCTGTTTTTT | TRBV28 | medium-sized | NA | TRBJ2-2
CASSQTSGGAYNEQFF | TGTGCCAGCAGCCAGACTAGCGGGGGGGCGTACAATGAGCAGTTCTTC | TRBV4-2 | few | TRBD2 | TRBJ2-1
CASSYLTGELFF | TGTGCCAGCAGTTACCTCACCGGGGAGCTGTTTTTT | TRBV28 | NA | NA | TRBJ2-2
CASSENGQGTITDTQYF | TGTGCCAGCAGTGAAAATGGTCAGGGGACCATCACAGATACGCAGTATTTT | TRBV6-1 | NA | NA | TRBJ2-3
CASSHYPGGSYEQYF | TGTGCCAGCAGCCACTACCCCGGGGGCTCCTACGAGCAGTACTTC | TRBV7-9 | NA | NA | TRBJ2-7
CASSHSGGQETQYF | TGTGCCAGCAGCCATAGCGGGGGTCAAGAGACCCAGTACTTC | TRBV7-2 | NA | TRBD2 | TRBJ2-5
CASSLYRGPLEQYF | TGCGCCAGCAGCTTGTATAGGGGGCCCCTCGAGCAGTACTTC | TRBV5-1 | NA | TRBD1 | TRBJ2-7
CASSLDPGQQYF | TGTGCCAGCAGTTTGGACCCGGGACAGCAGTACTTC | TRBV28 | NA | NA | TRBJ2-7
CASSFETNSYNEQFF | TGCGCCAGCAGCTTTGAGACTAATTCATACAATGAGCAGTTCTTC | TRBV5-1 | NA | NA | TRBJ2-1
CATSSRRGSYNSPLHF | TGTGCCACCAGCAGCCGCAGGGGTTCCTATAATTCACCCCTCCACTTT | TRBV15 | NA | NA | TRBJ1-6
CASSYSPVRYTGELFF | TGTGCCAGCAGTTACTCACCCGTCAGATACACCGGGGAGCTGTTTTTT | TRBV6-5 | NA | NA | TRBJ2-2